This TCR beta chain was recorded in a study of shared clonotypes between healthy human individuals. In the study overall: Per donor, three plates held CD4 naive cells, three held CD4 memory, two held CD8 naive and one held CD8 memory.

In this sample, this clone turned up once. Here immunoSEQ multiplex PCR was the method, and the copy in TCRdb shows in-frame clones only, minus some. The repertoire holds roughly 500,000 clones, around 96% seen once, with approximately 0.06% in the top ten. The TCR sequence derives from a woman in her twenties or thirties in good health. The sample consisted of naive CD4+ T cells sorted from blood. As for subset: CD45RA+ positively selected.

CDR3 loop: CASSKREGRYEQYF. The CDR3 DNA is TGTGCCAGCAGCAAGCGGGAGGGTAGGTACGAGCAGTACTTC. V and J are TRBV6-5 and TRBJ2-7; TRBD2 agrees at 10 bases. The CDR3 is 14 amino acids. Germline lookup yields CDR1 MNHEY and CDR2 SVGAGI. Losses at the gene ends were 6 bases for V and 4 bases for J; bases not matched to a gene: 6.